The next 21 T cell receptor beta chains were all read from a single sample in a study of Tregs in tolerant kidney transplant recipients. Libraries were prepared by immunoSEQ multiplex PCR; TCRdb keeps only in-frame clonotypes and omits some of them. The sample carries some 110,000 clones, roughly nine tenths recorded once. Sequenced: CD4+ T cells from blood. These receptor sequences come from a human donor in good health.

V and J are TRBV20-1 and TRBJ1-2, with D hard to call. The CDR3 has 11 residues. V was cut by 7 bases and J by 6 bases, with 12 bases left in between. Germline CDR1 reads DFQATT; CDR2 reads SNEGSKA (reference sequence). CDR3 nucleotide sequence: TGCAGTGTCCCGTCCGACGATGGCTACACCTTC. It encodes CSVPSDDGYTF.

This clone was picked up a small number of times. This rearrangement joins TRBV9 to TRBJ1-2, with 9 bases identical to TRBD1. J lost 4 bases, V lost 3 bases, and 7 bases had no gene match. Germline assignment: CDR1 SGDLS and CDR2 YYNGEE. There are 15 residues in the CDR3. Here the CDR3 reads CASSALGQGSYGYTF. As DNA, the CDR3 is TGTGCCAGCAGCGCCCTGGGACAGGGAAGCTATGGCTACACCTTC.

CDR3 sequence (DNA): TGTGCCAGCAGCTTCTCGCGAGGGGGAATTGATGGCTACACCTTC. Its translation: CASSFSRGGIDGYTF. The chain is built from TRBV5-4 and TRBJ1-2, with D possibly being TRBD1 (6 bases). The V gene lost 2 bases and the J gene lost 6 bases, with 17 bases spanning the gap. The CDR3 extends over 15 amino acids. CDR1 is SGHNT and CDR2 is YYREEE in the germline V gene (reference sequence).

The CDR3 sequence: CASSIQEAAGYTF. CDR3 nucleotides: TGTGCCAGTAGTATACAGGAGGCAGCTGGCTACACCTTC. The chain recombines TRBV19 with TRBJ1-2; D unclear. The CDR3 covers 13 residues. The V and J ends lost 2 bases and 7 bases respectively, with 11 bases between them. Germline V gene sequence: CDR1 LNHDA, CDR2 SQIVND (reference sequence).

CDR3 in amino acids: CASSQLTLAGGRVDTQYF. The CDR3, as DNA: TGTGCCAGCAGCCAACTCACCTTAGCGGGGGGCCGTGTAGATACGCAGTATTTT. The gene calls are TRBV14 and TRBJ2-3, with 10 bases aligning to TRBD2. This CDR3 spans 18 amino acids. Looked up from germline, CDR1 is SGHDN and CDR2 is FVKESK. J gave up 5 bases and V 2 bases, and 13 bases lay outside the gene matches. The full variable domain, rest sourced from reference TRBV14 and TRBJ2-3, is EAGVTQFPSHSVIEKGQTVTLRCDPISGHDNLYWYRRVMGKEIKFLLHFVKESKQDESGMPNNRFLAERTGGTYSTLKVQPAELEDSGVYFCASSQLTLAGGRVDTQYFGPGTRLTVL.

The chain links TRBV18 to TRBJ2-2; D is unresolved. The CDR3 consists of 16 residues. Germline CDR1 reads KGHSH; CDR2 reads LQKENI. Trimming cost V 5 bases and J 1 base, with 14 bases left between them. As DNA, the CDR3 is TGTGCCAGCTCATCACGTCAGAGCGAGAACACCGGGGAGCTGTTTTTT. Translating gives CASSSRQSENTGELFF.

The chain carries TRBV5-1 and TRBJ1-2; 8 nucleotides align to TRBD1. V gave up 4 bases and J gave up 6 bases; unmatched junction bases: 14. This CDR3 has 16 residues. The germline V gene has CDR1 SGHRS and CDR2 YFSETQ. The CDR3: CASSAGDRGRRDGYTF. CDR3 DNA: TGCGCCAGCAGCGCTGGTGACAGGGGCCGACGGGATGGCTACACCTTC.

In its sample, this clone was seen a few times. Other DNA sequences in this specimen translate into the identical CDR3. This chain joins TRBV2 and TRBJ2-1; tentative D call: TRBD2 (5 bases). V was trimmed by 8 bases and J by 6 bases, leaving 5 bases between them. The CDR3 loop spans 10 amino acids. Germline assignment: CDR1 SNHLY and CDR2 FYNNEI. This CDR3 is CASGGNEQFF. The CDR3 nucleotides read TGTGCCAGCGGAGGCAATGAGCAGTTCTTC. Together with reference TRBV2 and TRBJ2-1, the CDR3 gives the full variable domain: EPEVTQTPSHQVTQMGQEVILRCVPISNHLYFYWYRQILGQKVEFLVSFYNNEISEKSEIFDDQFSVERPDGSNFTLKIRSTKLEDSAMYFCASGGNEQFFGPGTRLTVL.

The rearrangement uses TRBV6-4 and TRBJ2-2; TRBD1 matches 7 bases. From germline, CDR1 is MRHNA and CDR2 SNTAGT. With 4 bases clipped from V and 2 bases from J, the junction kept 1 base outside the gene matches. The CDR3 runs 14 residues. CDR3 DNA sequence: TGTGCCAGCAGTGGGACAGGCAACACCGGGGAGCTGTTTTTT. Translation: CASSGTGNTGELFF.

This chain uses TRBV18 with TRBJ2-3, with D perhaps TRBD1 (5 bases). Trimming stripped 0 bases from V and 4 bases from J, with 11 bases between. The CDR3 covers 15 residues. Germline loops: CDR1 KGHSH, CDR2 LQKENI. The CDR3 DNA sequence: TGTGCCAGCTCACCACCTCTTAAGGGGTCAGATACGCAGTATTTT. It yields the protein CASSPPLKGSDTQYF.

The chain recombines TRBV14 with TRBJ1-2; no firm D call. Germline V gene lookup returns CDR1 SGHDN and CDR2 FVKESK. The CDR3 runs 15 residues. The germline V and J ends were trimmed by 4 bases and 1 base, with 13 bases remaining between them. As DNA, the CDR3 is TGTGCCAGCAGCCCACTGGGGAGCGGTAACTATGGCTACACCTTC. This encodes CASSPLGSGNYGYTF.

The V call is TRBV14, the J call TRBJ2-2; TRBD2 matches at 13 bases. Germline values: CDR1 SGHDN, CDR2 FVKESK. The V gene end was trimmed by 4 bases and the J gene end by 2 bases; junction bases not matched to a gene: 10. The CDR3 sequence is 19 residues long. The CDR3 DNA is TGTGCCAGCAGCCGACGAGGAAGGACTAGCGGGAGTAACACCGGGGAGCTGTTTTTT. Translating gives CASSRRGRTSGSNTGELFF.

This chain links TRBV5-1 with TRBJ2-3; D remains ambiguous. The V end lost 0 bases, the J end lost 0 bases, and 2 bases lay between the germline ends. The germline V gene encodes CDR1 SGHRS and CDR2 YFSETQ. The CDR3 extends over 13 amino acids. CDR3 nucleotide sequence: TGCGCCAGCAGCTTGGGGAGCACAGATACGCAGTATTTT. Protein sequence: CASSLGSTDTQYF.

In this sample, this clone turned up once. The gene calls are TRBV27 and TRBJ2-3, with a weak D call TRBD1 (5 bases). Per the germline V gene, CDR1 is MNHEY and CDR2 is SMNVEV (reference sequence). V lost 7 bases to trimming and J lost 5 bases, with 13 bases between them. This CDR3 has 13 amino acids. This CDR3 is CASTQRDRDTQYF. The CDR3 DNA sequence: TGTGCCAGCACCCAACGCGACAGAGATACGCAGTATTTT.

The chain links TRBV6-5 to TRBJ1-2, with 10 bases aligning to TRBD1. The CDR3 spans 15 residues. V lost 5 bases, J lost 4 bases, and 7 bases stayed unmatched. CDR1 MNHEY and CDR2 SVGAGI come from the germline V gene. The CDR3 nucleotides are TGTGCCAGCAGTCCGAGGACAGGGGGACCCTATGGCTACACCTTC. This sequence encodes CASSPRTGGPYGYTF.

The chain employs TRBV6-5 and TRBJ2-1; D remains unclear. CDR1 is MNHEY and CDR2 is SVGAGI in the germline V gene. V was shortened by 4 bases and J by 11 bases, with 9 bases between the two germline ends. This CDR3 has 11 amino acids. Here the CDR3 DNA reads TGTGCCAGCAGTTGGACCGGCCAGCAGTTCTTC. Its translation is CASSWTGQQFF.

This chain uses TRBV19 with TRBJ2-3, with D perhaps TRBD1 or TRBD2 (6 bases each). Germline CDR1 LNHDA, CDR2 SQIVND (reference sequence). The CDR3 runs 15 residues. V was cut by 5 bases and J by 6 bases, with 18 bases left in between. The CDR3 region is CASSLRDRGGDTQYF. DNA of the CDR3: TGTGCCAGTAGTCTCCGGGACCGAGGGGGGGATACGCAGTATTTT. The complete variable domain, with remaining parts taken from reference TRBV19 and TRBJ2-3, reads DGGITQSPKYLFRKEGQNVTLSCEQNLNHDAMYWYRQDPGQGLRLIYYSQIVNDFQKGDIAEGYSVSREKKESFPLTVTSAQKNPTAFYLCASSLRDRGGDTQYFGPGTRLTVL.

This chain joins TRBV5-4 and TRBJ2-7; D is perhaps TRBD1 (6 bases). V shed 3 bases and J shed 2 bases, with 12 bases lying between them. The CDR3 length is 14 residues. Germline values: CDR1 SGHNT, CDR2 YYREEE (reference sequence). The CDR3 region has the DNA TGTGCCAGCAGCTCAACCGGGACACCCTACGAGCAGTACTTC. As protein: CASSSTGTPYEQYF.

The chain recombines TRBV2 with TRBJ1-1; no clear D gene. The CDR3 loop spans 10 amino acids. V was pared by 8 bases and J by 7 bases, with 8 bases between. Germline CDR1 reads SNHLY; CDR2 reads FYNNEI. CDR3 nucleotide sequence: TGTGCCAGCCGAACAGTTGAAGCTTTCTTT. It codes for CASRTVEAFF. Supplemented by reference TRBV2 and TRBJ1-1, the full variable domain reads EPEVTQTPSHQVTQMGQEVILRCVPISNHLYFYWYRQILGQKVEFLVSFYNNEISEKSEIFDDQFSVERPDGSNFTLKIRSTKLEDSAMYFCASRTVEAFFGQGTRLTVV.

J is TRBJ1-2 and V is TRBV7-8, with D hard to call. This CDR3 comprises 12 residues. The V end was cut by 2 bases, the J end by 3 bases, with 4 bases between. Looked up from germline, CDR1 is SGHVS and CDR2 is FQNEAQ. The CDR3 DNA sequence: TGTGCCAGCAGCTTATACGACTATGGCTACACCTTC. Protein sequence: CASSLYDYGYTF. Filled out from reference TRBV7-8 and TRBJ1-2, the complete variable domain reads GAGVSQSPRYKVAKRGQDVALRCDPISGHVSLFWYQQALGQGPEFLTYFQNEAQLDKSGLPSDRFFAERPEGSVSTLKIQRTQQEDSAVYLCASSLYDYGYTFGSGTRLTVV.

The chain combines TRBV7-2 with TRBJ2-5, with TRBD2 identical over 11 bases. This CDR3 region has 15 residues. Losses at the gene ends were 5 bases for V and 7 bases for J; bases not matched to a gene: 9. Germline V lookup: CDR1 SGHTA, CDR2 FQGNSA. The CDR3 DNA sequence: TGTGCCAGCAGCCCGGACTTAGCGGGGGGGCGGACCCAGTACTTC. Amino acid sequence: CASSPDLAGGRTQYF.